This T cell receptor (beta chain) was recovered during a study of blood T cells in healthy people across ages. Findings and limits, study-wide: A roughly linear age-dependent decrease characterized TCR beta diversity per million T cells. The study found more naive CD4+ cells and higher diversity in long-lived than aged donors. The unsorted PBMCs prevented any conclusive comparison of naive versus antigen-experienced cells.

Each donor supplied around 10 milliliters of peripheral blood. With a J-beta primer mix and a sample-barcoded 5' primer, a second PCR ran roughly 6 to 12 cycles. Each CDR3 protein is one row after TCRdb ran MiXCR on the 5' RACE reads. The sample lists about 1.1 million distinct CDR3 sequences, 35% to 45% seen once, with about 12% in the top ten. There are 14 residues in the CDR3. Trimming left V 8 bases short and J 8 bases short, with 19 bases between. Germline lookup yields CDR1 MNHNS and CDR2 SASEGT. This clonotype was recorded a few times. Its antigen is undetermined. This sequence originates from a young man in good health. V and J are TRBV6-1 and TRBJ2-4; tentatively, D is TRBD2 (5 bases). The sample comprised blood. The CDR3 loop is CASRFPGSSDIQYF. The CDR3 coding sequence is TGTGCCAGCCGCTTCCCTGGGAGTTCGGACATTCAGTACTTC.